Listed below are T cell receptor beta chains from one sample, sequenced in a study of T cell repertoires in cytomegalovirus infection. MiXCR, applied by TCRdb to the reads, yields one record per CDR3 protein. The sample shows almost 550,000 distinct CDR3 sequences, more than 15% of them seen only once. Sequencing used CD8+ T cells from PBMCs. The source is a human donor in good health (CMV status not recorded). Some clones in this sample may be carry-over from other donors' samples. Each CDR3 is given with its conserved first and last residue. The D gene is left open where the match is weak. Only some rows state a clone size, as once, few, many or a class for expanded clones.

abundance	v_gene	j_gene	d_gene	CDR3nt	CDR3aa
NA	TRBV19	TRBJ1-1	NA	TGTGCCAGTAGTATAGTTCGGGGGACTGAAGCTTTCTTT	CASSIVRGTEAFF
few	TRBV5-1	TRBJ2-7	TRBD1	TGCGCCAGCAGCAAAGGGGGCCAGACAGGACCTAGCTCCTACGAGCAGTACTTC	CASSKGGQTGPSSYEQYF
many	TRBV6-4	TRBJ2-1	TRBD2	TGTGCCAGCAGTGACGGGACTAGCGGCTACAATGAGCAGTTCTTC	CASSDGTSGYNEQFF
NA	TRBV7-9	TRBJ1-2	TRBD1	TGTGCCAGAAGCCAGGGTGTACGGACAGGTCGGATCTATGGCTACACCTTC	CARSQGVRTGRIYGYTF
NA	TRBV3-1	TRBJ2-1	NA	TGTGCCAGCAGCCAAACCGGCGATGAGCAGTTCTTC	CASSQTGDEQFF
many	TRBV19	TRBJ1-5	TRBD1	TGTGCCAGTAGAGGACAGGGGTTGGGCAATCAGCCCCAGCATTTT	CASRGQGLGNQPQHF
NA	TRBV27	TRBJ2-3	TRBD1	TGTGCCAGCAGTCCCGACAGGGAAGGGCCCTTCAGCGCAGATACGCAGTATTTT	CASSPDREGPFSADTQYF
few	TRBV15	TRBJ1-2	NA	TGTGCCACCAGCACCCCTGGGGGGACCCGGGGTGGCTACACCTTC	CATSTPGGTRGGYTF
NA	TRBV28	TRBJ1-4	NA	TGTGCCAGCAGTTGGGAGGAGTCTAATGAAAAACTGTTTTTT	CASSWEESNEKLFF
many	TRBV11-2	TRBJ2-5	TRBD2	TGTGCCAGCAGCTTAGTGGGACTAGCGGGGGGAACCCCCAGTGAGACCCAGTACTTC	CASSLVGLAGGTPSETQYF
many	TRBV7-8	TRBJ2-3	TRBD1	TGTGCCAGCAGCCCTGACAGGGACGGAAGAGATACGCAGTATTTT	CASSPDRDGRDTQYF
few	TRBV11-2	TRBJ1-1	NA	TGTGCCAGCAGCTACATGGATCAGAACACTGAAGCTTTCTTT	CASSYMDQNTEAFF
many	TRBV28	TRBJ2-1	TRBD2	TGTGCCAGCAGTCTTAGCGGGAGGGCCTCCAATGAGCAGTTCTTC	CASSLSGRASNEQFF
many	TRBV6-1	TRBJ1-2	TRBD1	TGTGCCAGCAGTGTGACAATGGGGAGACAGGGATCGTCTGGCTACACCTTC	CASSVTMGRQGSSGYTF
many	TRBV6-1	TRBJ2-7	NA	TGTGCCAGCAGTGAAGCAGGAGGTGGTGGGGCCTACGAGCAGTACTTC	CASSEAGGGGAYEQYF
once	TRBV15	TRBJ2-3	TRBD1	TGTGCCACCAGCAGAGCCCTGGGACAGTCTTACACAGATACGCAGTATTTT	CATSRALGQSYTDTQYF
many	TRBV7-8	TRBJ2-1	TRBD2	TGTGCCAGCAGCTTAGGGAGCGGGGGGTCCTACAATGAGCAGTTCTTC	CASSLGSGGSYNEQFF
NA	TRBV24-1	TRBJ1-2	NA	TGTGCCACCAGTGATAGTCTCGACTATGGCTACACCTTC	CATSDSLDYGYTF
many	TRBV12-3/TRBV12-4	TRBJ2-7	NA	TGTGCCAGCGAGGGGGTCCCGGACTACGAGCAGTACTTC	CASEGVPDYEQYF
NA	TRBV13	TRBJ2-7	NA	TGTGCCAGCGGGGCGAGGAGCTCCTACGAGCAGTACTTC	CASGARSSYEQYF
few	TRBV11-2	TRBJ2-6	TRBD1	TGTGCCAGCAGCTTAGCCGGGACAGGGGGCTTTTCCTCTTCTTCTGGGGCCAACGTCCTGACTTTC	CASSLAGTGGFSSSSGANVLTF
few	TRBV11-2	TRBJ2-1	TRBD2	TGTGCCAGCAGCTTAGAGGCGGGAGGCCAAAATGAGCAGTTCTTC	CASSLEAGGQNEQFF
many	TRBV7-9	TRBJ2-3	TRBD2	TGTGCCAGCAGCACTCCCGGGGGGCTAGCGGGGGAAGCTGCAGATACGCAGTATTTT	CASSTPGGLAGEAADTQYF
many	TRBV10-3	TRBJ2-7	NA	TGTGCCATCAGGGGCAGGCCGGACGAGCAGTACTTC	CAIRGRPDEQYF
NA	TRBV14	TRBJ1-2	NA	TGTGCCAGCAGCCTCGTTGGGACCGATGGCTACACCTTC	CASSLVGTDGYTF
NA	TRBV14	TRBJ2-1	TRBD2	TGTGCCAGCAGCCGGCCCGAATCTAGCGGAGGGTACAATGAGCAGTTCTTC	CASSRPESSGGYNEQFF
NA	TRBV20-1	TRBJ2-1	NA	TGCAGTGCTATAAAATGGACAGAAGTCGCTAATGAGCAGTTCTTC	CSAIKWTEVANEQFF
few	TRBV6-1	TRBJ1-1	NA	TGTGCCAGCAAACAGGCGAACACTGAAGCTTTCTTT	CASKQANTEAFF
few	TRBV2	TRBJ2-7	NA	TGTGCCAGTGCGGGACGTAGCTCCTACGAGCAGTACTTC	CASAGRSSYEQYF
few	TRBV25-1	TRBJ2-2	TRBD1	TGTGCCAGCAGTGATCCCCGGACAGGATTGAACACCGGGGAGCTGTTTTTT	CASSDPRTGLNTGELFF
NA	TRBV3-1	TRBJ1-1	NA	TGTGCCAGCAGCCCTCCCTCCGGACAGCATAACACTGAAGCTTTCTTT	CASSPPSGQHNTEAFF
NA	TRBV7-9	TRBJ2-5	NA	TGTGCCAGAAGTCCCTCATCGGTGGGGCGGGAGACCCAGTACTTC	CARSPSSVGRETQYF
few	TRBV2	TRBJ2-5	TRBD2	TGTGCCAGCAGCCCCCTCGCGGGGGGCTGGGAGACCCAGTACTTC	CASSPLAGGWETQYF
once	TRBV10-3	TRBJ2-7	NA	TGTGCCATCAGTGAGAAGGTAGTCGAGCAGTACTTC	CAISEKVVEQYF
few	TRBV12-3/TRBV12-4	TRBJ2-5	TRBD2	TGTGCCAGCACTTCTAGCGGCGGGGAGACCCAGTACTTC	CASTSSGGETQYF
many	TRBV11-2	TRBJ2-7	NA	TGTGCCAGCAGCTTAGGCGGAGACCCCTACGAGCAGTACTTC	CASSLGGDPYEQYF
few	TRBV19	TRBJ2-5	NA	TGTGCCAGTAGCCGGGCTTTTCGGGGGCGAGAGACCCAGTACTTC	CASSRAFRGRETQYF
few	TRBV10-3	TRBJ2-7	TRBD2	TGTGCCATCAGTGAGCCCCGACTAGCGGGGGAAGGCGAGCAGTACTTC	CAISEPRLAGEGEQYF
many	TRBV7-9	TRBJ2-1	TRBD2	TGTGCCAGCAGTTTGACGGGACTAGCGCACCTCGGGAAGTTCTTC	CASSLTGLAHLGKFF
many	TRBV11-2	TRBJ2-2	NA	TGTGCCAGCAGCTTAGTTGGGGACACCGGGGAGCTGTTTTTT	CASSLVGDTGELFF
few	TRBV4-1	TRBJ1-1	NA	TGCGCCAGCAGCCAAGATGGTCAGGTCTTCGGGGCTGAAGCTTTCTTT	CASSQDGQVFGAEAFF
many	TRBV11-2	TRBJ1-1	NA	TGTGCCAGCAGACCGGCCGTCGGAACAAACACTGAAGCTTTCTTT	CASRPAVGTNTEAFF
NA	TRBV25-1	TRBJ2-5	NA	TGTGCCAGCAGTGAAGATGAGAACGCAGAGACCCAGTACTTC	CASSEDENAETQYF
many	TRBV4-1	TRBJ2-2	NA	TGCGCCAGCAGCCAACGGGAGTTCACCGGGGAGCTGTTTTTT	CASSQREFTGELFF
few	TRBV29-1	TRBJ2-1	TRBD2	TGCAGCGTTGAAGGTTCAGCGGGAGTCTCCTACAATGAGCAGTTCTTC	CSVEGSAGVSYNEQFF
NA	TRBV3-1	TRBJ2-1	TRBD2	TGTGCCAGCAGCCCCTTACTAGCGGGAGTCAGCAATGAGCAGTTCTTC	CASSPLLAGVSNEQFF
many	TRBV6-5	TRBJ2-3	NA	TGTGCCAGCAGTTACTCCACCGTTGGGCCCACAGATACGCAGTATTTT	CASSYSTVGPTDTQYF
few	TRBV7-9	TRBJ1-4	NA	TGTACCAGCAGGACTGGGGGGGCTGGAGAAAAACTGTTTTTT	CTSRTGGAGEKLFF
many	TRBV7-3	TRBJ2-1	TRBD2	TGTGCCAGCAGCTCCGACCCACTAGCGGGAGGCGATGAGCAGTTCTTC	CASSSDPLAGGDEQFF
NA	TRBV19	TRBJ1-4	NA	TGTGCCAGTACAACTAATGAAAAACTGTTTTTT	CASTTNEKLFF
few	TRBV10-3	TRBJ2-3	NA	TGTGCCATCAGTGAGGCGAGAGGAGAGCGGGGCACAGATACGCAGTATTTT	CAISEARGERGTDTQYF